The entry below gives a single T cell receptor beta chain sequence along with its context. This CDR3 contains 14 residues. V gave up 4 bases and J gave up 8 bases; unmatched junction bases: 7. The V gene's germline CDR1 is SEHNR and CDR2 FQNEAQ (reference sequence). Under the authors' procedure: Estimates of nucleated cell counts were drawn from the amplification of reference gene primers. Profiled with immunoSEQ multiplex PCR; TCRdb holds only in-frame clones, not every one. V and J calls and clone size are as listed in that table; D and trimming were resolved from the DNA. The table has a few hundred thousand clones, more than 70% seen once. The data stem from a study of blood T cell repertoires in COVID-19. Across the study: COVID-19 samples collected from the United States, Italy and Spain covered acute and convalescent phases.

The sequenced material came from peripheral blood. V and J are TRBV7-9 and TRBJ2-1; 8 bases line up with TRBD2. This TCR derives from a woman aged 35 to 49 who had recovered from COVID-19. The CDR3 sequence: CASSSSGRGDEQFF. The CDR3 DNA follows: TGTGCCAGCAGCTCAAGCGGGAGAGGCGATGAGCAGTTCTTC.